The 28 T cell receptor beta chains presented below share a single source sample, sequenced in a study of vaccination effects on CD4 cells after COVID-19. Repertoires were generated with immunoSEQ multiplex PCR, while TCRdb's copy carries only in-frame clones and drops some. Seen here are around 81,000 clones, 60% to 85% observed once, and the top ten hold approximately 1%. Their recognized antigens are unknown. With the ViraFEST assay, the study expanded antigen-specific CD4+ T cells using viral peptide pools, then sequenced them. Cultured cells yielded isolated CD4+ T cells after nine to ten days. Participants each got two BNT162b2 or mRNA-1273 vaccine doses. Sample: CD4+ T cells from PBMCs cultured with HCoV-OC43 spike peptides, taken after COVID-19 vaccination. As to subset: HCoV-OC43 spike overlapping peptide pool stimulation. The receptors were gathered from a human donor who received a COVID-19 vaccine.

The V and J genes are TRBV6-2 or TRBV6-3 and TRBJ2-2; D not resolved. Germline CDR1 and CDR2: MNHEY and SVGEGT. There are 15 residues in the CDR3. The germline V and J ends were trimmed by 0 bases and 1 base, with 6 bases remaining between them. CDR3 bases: TGTGCCAGCAGTTACTCGGGGTTGAACACCGGGGAGCTGTTTTTT. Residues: CASSYSGLNTGELFF.

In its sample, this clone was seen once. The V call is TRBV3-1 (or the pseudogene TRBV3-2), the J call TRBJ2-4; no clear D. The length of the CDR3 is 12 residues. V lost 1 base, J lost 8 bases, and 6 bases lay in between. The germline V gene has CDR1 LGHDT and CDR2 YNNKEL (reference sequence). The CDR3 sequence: CASSQVSDIQYF. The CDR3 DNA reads TGTGCCAGCAGCCAAGTTTCCGACATTCAGTACTTC.

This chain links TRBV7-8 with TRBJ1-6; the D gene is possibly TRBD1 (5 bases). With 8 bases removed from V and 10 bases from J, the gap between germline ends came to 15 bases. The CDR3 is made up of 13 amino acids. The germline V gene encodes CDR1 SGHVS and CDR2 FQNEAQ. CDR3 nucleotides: TGTGCCAGCCGGGGGGTCTTTGTGTCACCCCTCCACTTT. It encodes CASRGVFVSPLHF. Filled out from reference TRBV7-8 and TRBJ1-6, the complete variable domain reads GAGVSQSPRYKVAKRGQDVALRCDPISGHVSLFWYQQALGQGPEFLTYFQNEAQLDKSGLPSDRFFAERPEGSVSTLKIQRTQQEDSAVYLCASRGVFVSPLHFGNGTRLTVT.

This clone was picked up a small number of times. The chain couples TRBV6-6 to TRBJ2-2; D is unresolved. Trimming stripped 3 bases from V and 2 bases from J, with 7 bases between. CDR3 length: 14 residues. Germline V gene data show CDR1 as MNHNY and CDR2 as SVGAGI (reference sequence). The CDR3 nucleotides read TGTGCCAGCAGTTATCACACCAACACCGGGGAGCTGTTTTTT. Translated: CASSYHTNTGELFF.

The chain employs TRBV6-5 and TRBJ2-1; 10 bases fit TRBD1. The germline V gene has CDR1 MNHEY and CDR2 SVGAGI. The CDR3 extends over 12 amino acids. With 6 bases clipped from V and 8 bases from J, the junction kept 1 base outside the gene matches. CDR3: CASRGQGYEQFF. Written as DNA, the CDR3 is TGTGCCAGCAGGGGACAGGGGTATGAGCAGTTCTTC.

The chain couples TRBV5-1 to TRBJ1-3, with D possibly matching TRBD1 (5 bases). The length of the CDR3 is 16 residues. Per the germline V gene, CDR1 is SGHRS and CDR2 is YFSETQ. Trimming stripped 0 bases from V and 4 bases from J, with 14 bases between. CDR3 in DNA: TGCGCCAGCAGCTTGGGCCCAACTGGGGGGGGAAACACCATATATTTT. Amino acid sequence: CASSLGPTGGGNTIYF.

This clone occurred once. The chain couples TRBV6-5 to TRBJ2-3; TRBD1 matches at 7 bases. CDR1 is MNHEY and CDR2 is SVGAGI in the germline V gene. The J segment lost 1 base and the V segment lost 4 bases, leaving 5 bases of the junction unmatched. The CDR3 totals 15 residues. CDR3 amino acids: CASSSGQLRTDTQYF. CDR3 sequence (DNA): TGTGCCAGCAGTTCGGGACAGCTACGCACAGATACGCAGTATTTT.

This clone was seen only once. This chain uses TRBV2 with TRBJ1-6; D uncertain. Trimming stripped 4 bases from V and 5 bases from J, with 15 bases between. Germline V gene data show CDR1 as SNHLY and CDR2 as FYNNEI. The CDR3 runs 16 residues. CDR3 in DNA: TGTGCCAGCAGTGCGGGTCAGGCCAGACATAATTCACCCCTCCACTTT. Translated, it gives CASSAGQARHNSPLHF.

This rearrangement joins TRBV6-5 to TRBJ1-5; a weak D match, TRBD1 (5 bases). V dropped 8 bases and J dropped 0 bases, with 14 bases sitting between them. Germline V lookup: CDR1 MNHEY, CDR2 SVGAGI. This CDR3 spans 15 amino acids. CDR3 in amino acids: CASGQVGPSNQPQHF. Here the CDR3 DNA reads TGTGCCAGCGGGCAGGTGGGGCCTAGCAATCAGCCCCAGCATTTT.

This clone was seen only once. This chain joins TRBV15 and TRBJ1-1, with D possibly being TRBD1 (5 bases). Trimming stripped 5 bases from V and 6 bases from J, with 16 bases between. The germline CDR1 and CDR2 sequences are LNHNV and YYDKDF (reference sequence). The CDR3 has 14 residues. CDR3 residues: CATSLRLGLAEAFF. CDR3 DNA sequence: TGTGCCACCAGCCTTAGACTGGGACTCGCTGAAGCTTTCTTT.

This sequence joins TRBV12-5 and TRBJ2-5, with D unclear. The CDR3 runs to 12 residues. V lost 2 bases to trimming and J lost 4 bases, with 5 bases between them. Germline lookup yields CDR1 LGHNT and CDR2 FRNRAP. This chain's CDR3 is CASGLLRETQYF. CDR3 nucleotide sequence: TGTGCTAGTGGTTTGTTACGAGAGACCCAGTACTTC.

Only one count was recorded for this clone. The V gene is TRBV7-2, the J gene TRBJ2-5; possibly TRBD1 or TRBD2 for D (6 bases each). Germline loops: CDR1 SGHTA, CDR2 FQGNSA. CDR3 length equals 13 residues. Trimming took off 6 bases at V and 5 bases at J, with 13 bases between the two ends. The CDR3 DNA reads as TGTGCCAGCAGTCGGGGGCCTCAGGAGACCCAGTACTTC. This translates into CASSRGPQETQYF.

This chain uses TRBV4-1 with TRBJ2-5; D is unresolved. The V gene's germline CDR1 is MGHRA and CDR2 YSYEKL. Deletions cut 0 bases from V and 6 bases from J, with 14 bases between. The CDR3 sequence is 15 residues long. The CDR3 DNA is TGCGCCAGCAGCCAAGAAGGAACGGTCCGGCAGACCCAGTACTTC. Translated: CASSQEGTVRQTQYF.

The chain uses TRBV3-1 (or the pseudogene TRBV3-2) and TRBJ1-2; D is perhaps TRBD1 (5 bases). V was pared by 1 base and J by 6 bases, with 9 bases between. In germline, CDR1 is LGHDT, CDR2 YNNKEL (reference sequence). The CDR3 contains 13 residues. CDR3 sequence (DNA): TGTGCCAGCAGCCAAGGTGGGGGGGATGGCTACACCTTC. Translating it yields CASSQGGGDGYTF.

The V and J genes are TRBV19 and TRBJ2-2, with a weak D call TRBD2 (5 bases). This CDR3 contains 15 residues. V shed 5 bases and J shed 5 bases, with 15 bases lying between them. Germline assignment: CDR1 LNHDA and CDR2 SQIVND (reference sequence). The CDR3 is CASSPRLSSTGELFF. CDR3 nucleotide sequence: TGTGCCAGTAGTCCAAGACTAAGTTCAACCGGGGAGCTGTTTTTT.

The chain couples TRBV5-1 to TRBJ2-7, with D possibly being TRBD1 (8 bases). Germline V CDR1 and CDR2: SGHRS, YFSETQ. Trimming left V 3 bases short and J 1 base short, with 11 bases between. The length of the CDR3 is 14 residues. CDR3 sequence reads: CASSSQGGSYEQYV. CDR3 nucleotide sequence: TGCGCCAGCAGCTCACAGGGGGGGTCCTACGAGCAGTACGTC.

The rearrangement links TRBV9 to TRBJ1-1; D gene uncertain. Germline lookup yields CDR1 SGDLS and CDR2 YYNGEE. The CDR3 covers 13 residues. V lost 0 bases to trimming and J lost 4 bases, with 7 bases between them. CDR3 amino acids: CASSVGRSTEAFF. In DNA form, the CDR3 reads TGTGCCAGCAGCGTAGGACGGAGCACTGAAGCTTTCTTT.

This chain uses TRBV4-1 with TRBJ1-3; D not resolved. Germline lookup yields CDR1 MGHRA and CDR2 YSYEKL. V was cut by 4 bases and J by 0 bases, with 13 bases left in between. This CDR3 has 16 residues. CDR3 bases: TGCGCCAGCAGCCTACGTGACCCTAGCTCTGGAAACACCATATATTTT. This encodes CASSLRDPSSGNTIYF.

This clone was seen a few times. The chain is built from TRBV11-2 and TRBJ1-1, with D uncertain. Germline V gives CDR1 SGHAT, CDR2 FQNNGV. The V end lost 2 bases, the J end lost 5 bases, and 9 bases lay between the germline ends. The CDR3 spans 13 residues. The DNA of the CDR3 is TGTGCCAGCAGCTTAAGGTACGGGACTGAAGCTTTCTTT. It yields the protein CASSLRYGTEAFF.

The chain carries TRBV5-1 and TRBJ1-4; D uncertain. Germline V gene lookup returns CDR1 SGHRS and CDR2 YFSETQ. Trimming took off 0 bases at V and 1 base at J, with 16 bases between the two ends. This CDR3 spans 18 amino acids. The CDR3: CASSLVVFGDGTNEKLFF. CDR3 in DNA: TGCGCCAGCAGCTTGGTAGTTTTTGGCGACGGAACTAATGAAAAACTGTTTTTT.

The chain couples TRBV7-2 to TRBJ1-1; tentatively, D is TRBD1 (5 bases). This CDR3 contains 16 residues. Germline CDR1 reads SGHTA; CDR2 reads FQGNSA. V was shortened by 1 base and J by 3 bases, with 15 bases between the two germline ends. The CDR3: CASSLEGWVGYTEAFF. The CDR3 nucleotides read TGTGCCAGCAGCTTAGAGGGGTGGGTAGGTTACACTGAAGCTTTCTTT.

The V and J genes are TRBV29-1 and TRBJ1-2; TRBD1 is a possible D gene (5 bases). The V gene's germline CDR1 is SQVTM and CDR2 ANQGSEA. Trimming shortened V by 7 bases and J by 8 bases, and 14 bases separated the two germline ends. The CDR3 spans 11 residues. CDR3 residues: CSADQGTGYTF. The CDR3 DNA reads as TGCAGCGCTGACCAAGGGACGGGCTACACCTTC.

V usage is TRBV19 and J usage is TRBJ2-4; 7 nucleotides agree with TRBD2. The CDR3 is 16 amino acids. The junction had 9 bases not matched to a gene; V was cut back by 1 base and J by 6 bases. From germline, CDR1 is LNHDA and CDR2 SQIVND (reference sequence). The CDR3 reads CASSIGGGPGGNIQYF. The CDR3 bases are TGTGCCAGTAGTATAGGGGGAGGGCCTGGCGGAAACATTCAGTACTTC.

CDR3 nucleotides: TGTGCTGAATCCGGCACGATTAGCAATCAGCCCCAGCATTTT. This encodes CAESGTISNQPQHF. The chain has TRBV28 and TRBJ1-5; no firm D call. The CDR3 spans 14 residues. Germline V gene lookup returns CDR1 MDHEN and CDR2 SYDVKM.

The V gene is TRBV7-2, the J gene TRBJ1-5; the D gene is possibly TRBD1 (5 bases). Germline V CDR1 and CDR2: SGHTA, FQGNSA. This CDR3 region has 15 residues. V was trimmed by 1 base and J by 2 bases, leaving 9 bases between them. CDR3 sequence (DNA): TGTGCCAGCAGCTTAGGAGGGGCGGGCAATCAGCCCCAGCATTTT. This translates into CASSLGGAGNQPQHF.

This CDR3 reads CASSQDPRGRNTIYF. The CDR3 DNA reads TGCGCCAGCAGCCAAGACCCCAGGGGGCGAAACACCATATATTTT. The gene calls are TRBV4-3 and TRBJ1-3, with TRBD1 matching over 8 bases. Germline CDR1 reads LGHNA; CDR2 reads YSLEER. V lost 0 bases and J lost 5; bases outside the gene matches: 3. This CDR3 is 15 amino acids long.

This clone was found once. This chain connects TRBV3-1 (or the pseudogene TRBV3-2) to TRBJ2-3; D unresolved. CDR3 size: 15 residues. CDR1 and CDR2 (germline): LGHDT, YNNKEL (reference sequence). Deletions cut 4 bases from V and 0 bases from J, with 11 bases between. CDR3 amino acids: CASSRRTTSTDTQYF. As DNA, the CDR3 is TGTGCCAGCAGCCGTAGGACGACTAGCACAGATACGCAGTATTTT.

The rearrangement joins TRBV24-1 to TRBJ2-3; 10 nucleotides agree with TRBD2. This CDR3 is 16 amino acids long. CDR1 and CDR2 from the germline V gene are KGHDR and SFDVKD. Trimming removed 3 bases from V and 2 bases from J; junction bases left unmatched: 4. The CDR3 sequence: CATSDPGTSDTDTQYF. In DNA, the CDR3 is TGTGCCACCAGTGATCCGGGGACTAGCGACACAGATACGCAGTATTTT.